Listed below are T cell receptor beta chains from one sample, sequenced in a study of blood T cell repertoires in COVID-19. The assay was immunoSEQ multiplex PCR, and TCRdb's table has in-frame clones only and misses some. The data contain roughly 100,000 clones, about 80% of them seen just once; the ten biggest clones take up 14% to 15%. Sequenced: peripheral blood. All receptors derive from a woman aged 55-69 years with acute or convalescent COVID-19. CDR3s include the opening cysteine and the closing phenylalanine or tryptophan. A D gene is named only where the DNA matches it firmly. Clone size is shown for a subset of rows, as once, few, many or a class of expanded clone.

D gene	J gene	clone size	V gene	CDR3 DNA	CDR3 protein
TRBD1	TRBJ2-1	.	TRBV18	TGTGCCAGCTCACCTCCGGGACAGGGGGAGTACAATGAGCAGTTCTTC	CASSPPGQGEYNEQFF
TRBD2	TRBJ2-2	.	TRBV10-3	TGTGCCATCAGTGACCTGACTAGCGGGGGGACCACCGGGGAGCTGTTTTTT	CAISDLTSGGTTGELFF
.	TRBJ1-5	.	TRBV27	TGTGCCAGCAGTCTCGGACAGAGCAATCAGCCCCAGCATTTT	CASSLGQSNQPQHF
.	TRBJ1-1	.	TRBV6-5	TGTGCCACCACAGGGAACACTGAAGCTTTCTTT	CATTGNTEAFF
TRBD2	TRBJ2-2	.	TRBV25-1	TGTGCCAGCAGTGTGCGCGGGAGTTCCACCGGGGAGCTGTTTTTT	CASSVRGSSTGELFF
TRBD1	TRBJ2-1	.	TRBV6-5	TGTGCCAGCGGGGCGGACAGGCACAATGAGCAGTTCTTC	CASGADRHNEQFF
TRBD2	TRBJ2-1	.	TRBV30	TGTGCCTGGAGTGCCCCTAGCGGGTTCAGATACAATGAGCAGTTCTTC	CAWSAPSGFRYNEQFF
.	TRBJ1-6	.	TRBV5-8	TGTGCCAGCAGCTTCTATACCAGGAACCAATCACCCCTCCACTTT	CASSFYTRNQSPLHF
TRBD1	TRBJ1-2	.	TRBV5-1	TGCGCCAGCAGCTTAAACGACAGGGGGTACTATGGCTACACCTTC	CASSLNDRGYYGYTF
.	TRBJ2-2	.	TRBV7-3	TGTGCCAGCAGGGCGACTAGTATCTCCGGGGAGCTGTTTTTT	CASRATSISGELFF
TRBD1	TRBJ2-5	.	TRBV5-1	TGCGCCAGCAGCGGACAGGGGGTTGAGACCCAGTACTTC	CASSGQGVETQYF
TRBD2	TRBJ2-3	.	TRBV18	TGTGCCAGCTCTCGCGGGGGGACAGATACGCAGTATTTT	CASSRGGTDTQYF
.	TRBJ1-2	.	TRBV7-2	TGTGCCAGCAGCTTAGACAGGGTGGGCTACACCTTC	CASSLDRVGYTF
TRBD2	TRBJ2-7	.	TRBV28	TGTGCCAGCAGTGTGAACGGACTAGCGGGAGCGGTGGGGTACGAGCAGTACTTC	CASSVNGLAGAVGYEQYF
TRBD1	TRBJ2-2	once	TRBV5-6	TGTGCCAGCAGTTTCCGGGACAGGGACACCGGGGAGCTGTTTTTT	CASSFRDRDTGELFF
.	TRBJ2-3	.	TRBV7-8	TGTGCCAGCAGCCGACAGGATAGGGCAGATACGCAGTATTTT	CASSRQDRADTQYF
.	TRBJ1-5	once	TRBV2	TGTGCCAGCATTGGCGGGCGCCCAGGACAGCCCCAGCATTTT	CASIGGRPGQPQHF
.	TRBJ1-1	.	TRBV5-1	TGCGCCAGCAGCTTGGTGAATGCGGGCACTGAAGCTTTCTTT	CASSLVNAGTEAFF
TRBD1	TRBJ1-1	.	TRBV5-4	TGTGCCAGCAGCGGGCAGGGGGCTGAAGCTTTCTTT	CASSGQGAEAFF
TRBD1	TRBJ2-7	.	TRBV28	TGTGCCAGCAGTCGGGACAGGGCTCTCTACGAGCAGTACTTC	CASSRDRALYEQYF
.	TRBJ1-2	many	TRBV19	TGTGCCAGTAGTATATCAGGGCTTACATATGGCTACACCTTC	CASSISGLTYGYTF
TRBD2	TRBJ2-1	few	TRBV7-9	TGTGCCAGCAGCCCGATAGCGGGGGCAACCTACAATGAGCAGTTCTTC	CASSPIAGATYNEQFF
.	TRBJ2-4	.	TRBV19	TGTGCCAGTAGTCAGACAGTAGGCATTCAGTACTTC	CASSQTVGIQYF
.	TRBJ1-1	.	TRBV7-9	TGTGCCACCACTCCTCCGGGGGGGGGAAACACTGAAGCTTTCTTT	CATTPPGGGNTEAFF
.	TRBJ2-3	.	TRBV14	TGTGCCAGCAGCCGAGCGGGCCCTAGGGATACGCAGTATTTT	CASSRAGPRDTQYF
.	TRBJ1-5	few	TRBV19	TGTGCCAGTAGTACCGGGACACATAGCAATCAGCCCCAGCATTTT	CASSTGTHSNQPQHF
TRBD2	TRBJ2-1	.	TRBV6-5	TGTGCCAGCAGCCGGACTAGCGGATACAATGAGCAGTTCTTC	CASSRTSGYNEQFF
TRBD2	TRBJ2-7	.	TRBV2	TGTGCCAGCAGTCCTAGGACTAGCGGGGAGTACGAGCAGTACTTC	CASSPRTSGEYEQYF
.	TRBJ2-7	.	TRBV7-9	TGTGCCAGTCAGCGTGGGTCCTACGAGCAGTACTTC	CASQRGSYEQYF
TRBD2	TRBJ2-1	.	TRBV5-1	TGCGCCAGCAGCTTGGGACTAGCGGGATCCTACAATGAGCAGTTCTTC	CASSLGLAGSYNEQFF
TRBD1	TRBJ1-3	.	TRBV5-1	TGCGCCAGCAGCCCAGGGGGGACAAGCTCTGGAAACACCATATATTTT	CASSPGGTSSGNTIYF
TRBD1	TRBJ1-2	.	TRBV19	TGTGCCAGTAGTATGCGGGACAGGGGATATGGCTACACCTTC	CASSMRDRGYGYTF
.	TRBJ2-7	.	TRBV25-1	TGTGCCAGCAGTGAATTTAGTAGCGGACAAAGCGAGCAGTACTTC	CASSEFSSGQSEQYF
TRBD1	TRBJ1-1	.	TRBV3-1/TRBV3-2	TGTGCCAGCAGCCAAAGAATGATGATAGGGACAGGGGTGGACACTGAAGCTTTCTTT	CASSQRMMIGTGVDTEAFF
TRBD2	TRBJ2-5	.	TRBV6-2/TRBV6-3	TGTGCCAGCAGTTACTCCTTTAGCGGGAGTTCAGAGACCCAGTACTTC	CASSYSFSGSSETQYF
TRBD2	TRBJ2-3	.	TRBV9	TGTGCCAGCAGCGGATCAGCGGGAGTGGGAAATACGCAGTATTTT	CASSGSAGVGNTQYF
TRBD1	TRBJ2-7	.	TRBV6-5	TGTGCCAGCAGTCCTAGACAGGGGGCGCGCGAGCAGTACTTC	CASSPRQGAREQYF
.	TRBJ1-5	.	TRBV5-4	TGTGCCAGCAGCTTGGATGGCCTCTATCAGCCCCAGCATTTT	CASSLDGLYQPQHF
.	TRBJ1-2	.	TRBV5-8	TGTGCCAGCAGCTACGGGACACACCTTACCTTC	CASSYGTHLTF
TRBD1	TRBJ2-7	.	TRBV5-5	TGTGCCAGCAGCTTGGCGGGCGGACAGGGGATTTACGAGCAGTACTTC	CASSLAGGQGIYEQYF
.	TRBJ2-5	.	TRBV2	TGTGCCAGCAGACTGACCGCCTCGGGGACCCAGTACTTC	CASRLTASGTQYF
.	TRBJ2-1	.	TRBV5-4	TGTGCCAGCAGCAGTCGGGAGTTCTCCTACAATGAGCAGTTCTTC	CASSSREFSYNEQFF
.	TRBJ2-1	few	TRBV15	TGTGCCACCAGTCAGAGGGGGGGTTTAGGCAATGAGCAGTTCTTC	CATSQRGGLGNEQFF
TRBD1	TRBJ2-3	once	TRBV5-1	TGCGCCAGCCAAGGACAGGGAACCCACGATACGCAGTATTTT	CASQGQGTHDTQYF
.	TRBJ2-7	.	TRBV7-9	TGTGCCAGCAGCTTGCAAGGGGGTCTTGGGTTCGAGCAGTACTTC	CASSLQGGLGFEQYF
TRBD2	TRBJ2-1	.	TRBV19	TGTGCCAGTAGTATTCAAAGCGGGGGCAACAATGAGCAGTTCTTC	CASSIQSGGNNEQFF
.	TRBJ2-2	.	TRBV19	TGTGCCAGTAGTTTAAACCCGGGTTCACCCGGGGAGCTGTTTTTT	CASSLNPGSPGELFF
.	TRBJ2-5	once	TRBV7-2	TGTGCCAGCAGCTTAGACAGGTACCAAGAGACCCAGTACTTC	CASSLDRYQETQYF
TRBD1	TRBJ2-7	.	TRBV28	TGTGCCAGCAGTATACGGGACAGGGGAAAAACCTACGAGCAGTACTTC	CASSIRDRGKTYEQYF
.	TRBJ2-1	.	TRBV20-1	TGCAGTGCTAGTAATGCTGCGGATCCGTTGGGTGAGCAGTTCTTC	CSASNAADPLGEQFF
TRBD1	TRBJ1-6	.	TRBV2	TGTGCCAGCCGGGACAGCAATAATTCACCCCTCCACTTT	CASRDSNNSPLHF
.	TRBJ2-2	once	TRBV5-1	TGCGCCAGCAGCTTCGAGAGCACCGGGGAGCTGTTTTTT	CASSFESTGELFF
TRBD2	TRBJ2-3	.	TRBV4-1	TGCGCCAGCAGCCAAGAGGTGGGACAGGCTCCACCGGGACTAGCGGCAGATACGCAGTATTTT	CASSQEVGQAPPGLAADTQYF
.	TRBJ1-1	.	TRBV4-1	TGCGCCAGCAGCCAAGGCGAGGGCGTGAACACTGAAGCTTTCTTT	CASSQGEGVNTEAFF
TRBD1	TRBJ1-2	.	TRBV12-3/TRBV12-4	TGTGCCAGCAGTCAGGGGGCTGCCTATGGCTACACCTTC	CASSQGAAYGYTF
.	TRBJ1-1	.	TRBV5-5	TGTGCCAGCAGCGTCACCCAGGTAGGCGCTGAAGCTTTCTTT	CASSVTQVGAEAFF
TRBD1	TRBJ2-7	.	TRBV5-1	TGCGCCAGCAGCAAGGGACAGGCAACCTACGAGCAGTACTTC	CASSKGQATYEQYF
.	TRBJ1-2	.	TRBV2	TGTGCCAGCAGTGCAACGAGGGTGAGAAGTGGCTACACCTTC	CASSATRVRSGYTF
.	TRBJ2-3	.	TRBV7-3	TGTGCCAGCAGCCTGGGGCAGGGGGGAACAGATACGCAGTATTTT	CASSLGQGGTDTQYF
TRBD1	TRBJ1-5	.	TRBV19	TGTGCCAGTAGTACTGGGACAGTCGGCAATCAGCCCCAGCATTTT	CASSTGTVGNQPQHF